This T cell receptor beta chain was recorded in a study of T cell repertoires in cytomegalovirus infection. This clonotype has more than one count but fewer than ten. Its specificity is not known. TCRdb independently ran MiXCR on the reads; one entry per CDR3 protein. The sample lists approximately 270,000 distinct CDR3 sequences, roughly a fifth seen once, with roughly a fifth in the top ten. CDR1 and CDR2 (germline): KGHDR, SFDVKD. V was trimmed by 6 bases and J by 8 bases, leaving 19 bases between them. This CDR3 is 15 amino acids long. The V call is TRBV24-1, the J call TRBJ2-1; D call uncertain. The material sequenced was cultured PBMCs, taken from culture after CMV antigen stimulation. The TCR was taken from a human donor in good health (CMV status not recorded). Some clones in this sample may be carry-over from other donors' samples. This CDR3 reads CATSSKAPGFDEQFF. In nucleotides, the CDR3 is TGTGCCACCAGTAGTAAGGCCCCTGGTTTCGATGAGCAGTTCTTC.